The sequence of this T cell receptor beta chain was determined in a study of PD-1 blockade in classical Hodgkin lymphoma. Across the study: Nivolumab was administered to patients intravenously at 3 mg/kg every 2 weeks.

About this clone itself: Its antigen remains unidentified.

Findings and limits, study-wide: Patients starting nivolumab less than 1 year after ASCT had lower diversity and were excluded from later analyses. Diminished baseline TCR diversity has been reported in newly diagnosed patients relative to healthy donors.

All patients relapsed after autologous stem cell transplantation, and brentuximab vedotin exposure varied. Complete response, partial response or progressive disease were the best responses. Method: immunoSEQ multiplex PCR; TCRdb's copy keeps in-frame clones and lacks some. The table includes about 75,000 clones, about 93% detected once. Germline V gene lookup returns CDR1 MNHEY and CDR2 SMNVEV (reference sequence). The V gene lost 2 bases and the J gene lost 3 bases, with 7 bases spanning the gap. CDR3 length equals 13 residues. The rearrangement links TRBV27 to TRBJ1-1; weak D call: TRBD1 (5 bases). Source: peripheral blood mononuclear cells (PBMCs), taken at baseline. The receptor was isolated from a human donor with classical Hodgkin lymphoma. For the CDR3, the DNA is TGTGCCAGCAGTTTAACACAGGACACTGAAGCTTTCTTT. This codes for CASSLTQDTEAFF.